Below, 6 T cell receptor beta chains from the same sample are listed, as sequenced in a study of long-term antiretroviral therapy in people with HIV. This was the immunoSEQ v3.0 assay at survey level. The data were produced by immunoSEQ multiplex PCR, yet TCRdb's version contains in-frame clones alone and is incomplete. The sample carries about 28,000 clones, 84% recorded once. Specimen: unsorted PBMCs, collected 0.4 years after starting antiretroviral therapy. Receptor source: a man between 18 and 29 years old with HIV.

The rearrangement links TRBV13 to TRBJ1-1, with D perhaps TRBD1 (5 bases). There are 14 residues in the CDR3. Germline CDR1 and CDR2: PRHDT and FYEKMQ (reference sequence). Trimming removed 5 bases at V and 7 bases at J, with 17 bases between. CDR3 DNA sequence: TGTGCCAGCAGCCCCCAGACAGACGTTTTTGAAGCTTTCTTT. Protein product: CASSPQTDVFEAFF.

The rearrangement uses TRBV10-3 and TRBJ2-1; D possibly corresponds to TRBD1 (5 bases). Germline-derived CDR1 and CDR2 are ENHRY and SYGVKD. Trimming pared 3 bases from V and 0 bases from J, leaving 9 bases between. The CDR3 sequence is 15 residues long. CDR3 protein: CAISDRVGSYNEQFF. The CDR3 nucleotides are TGTGCCATCAGTGACAGGGTGGGCTCCTACAATGAGCAGTTCTTC.

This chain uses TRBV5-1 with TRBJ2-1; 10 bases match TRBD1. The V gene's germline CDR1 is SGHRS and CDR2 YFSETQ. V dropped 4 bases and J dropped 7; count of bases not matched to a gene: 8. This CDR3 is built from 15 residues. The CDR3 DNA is TGCGCCAGCAGCCTTACCGGGACAGGGGTGAATGAGCAGTTCTTC. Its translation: CASSLTGTGVNEQFF.

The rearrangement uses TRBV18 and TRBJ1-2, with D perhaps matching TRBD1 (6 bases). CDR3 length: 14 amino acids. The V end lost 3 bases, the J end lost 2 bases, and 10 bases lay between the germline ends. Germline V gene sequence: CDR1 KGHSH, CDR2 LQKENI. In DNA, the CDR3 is TGTGCCAGCTCACCCTGGACAGAAAACTATGGCTACACCTTC. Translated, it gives CASSPWTENYGYTF.

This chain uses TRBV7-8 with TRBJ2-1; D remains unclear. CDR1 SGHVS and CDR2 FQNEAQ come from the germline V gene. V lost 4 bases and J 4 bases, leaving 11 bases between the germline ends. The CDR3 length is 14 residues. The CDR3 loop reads CASSSTLGYNEQFF. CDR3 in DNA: TGTGCCAGCAGCTCGACATTAGGATACAATGAGCAGTTCTTC.

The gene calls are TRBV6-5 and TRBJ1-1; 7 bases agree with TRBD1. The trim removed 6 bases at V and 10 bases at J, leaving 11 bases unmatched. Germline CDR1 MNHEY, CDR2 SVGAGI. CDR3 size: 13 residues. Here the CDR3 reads CASRPTGTLVAFF. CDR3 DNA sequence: TGTGCCAGCAGACCGACAGGGACCTTGGTAGCTTTCTTT.